The 21 T cell receptor beta chains listed next were all sequenced from one sample in a study of blood T cells in healthy people across ages. Then a second PCR, running roughly 6 to 12 cycles, was carried out with a sample-barcoded 5' primer and a J-beta primer mix. TCRdb passed the 5' RACE reads through MiXCR, listing each CDR3 protein once. The sample lists 800,000 to 950,000 distinct CDR3 sequences, around 29% seen once, with roughly 10% in the top ten. The sample also formed part of further work on T cells of mothers and their children.

The sequenced sample consisted of blood. The receptors originated from a woman aged 40-49 years in good health.

This clonotype was picked up many times. This chain links TRBV5-1 with TRBJ2-7; 10 bases are shared with TRBD1. The CDR3 totals 17 residues. The germline gives CDR1 SGHRS, CDR2 YFSETQ. The V and J ends lost 4 bases and 1 base, in that order; junction bases with no gene match: 11. The CDR3, as DNA: TGCGCCAGCAGCCCCGCCGGGACAGGGGTGGCGTCCTACGAGCAGTACTTC. Translation gives CASSPAGTGVASYEQYF.

The chain recombines TRBV7-2 with TRBJ2-3; 7 bases align to TRBD1. The trim removed 5 bases at V and 4 bases at J, leaving 12 bases unmatched. CDR3 length: 16 amino acids. The germline V gene encodes CDR1 SGHTA and CDR2 FQGNSA. The CDR3 spells CASSGDSFRRADTQYF. CDR3 sequence (DNA): TGTGCCAGCAGCGGGGACAGCTTCAGGCGGGCAGATACGCAGTATTTT.

The table lists this clonotype with a count of one. The rearrangement links TRBV9 to TRBJ2-1; D call uncertain. Germline V gene sequence: CDR1 SGDLS, CDR2 YYNGEE. Trimming stripped 4 bases from V and 2 bases from J, with 10 bases between. The CDR3 is made up of 14 amino acids. CDR3 protein: CASSLEAPYNEQFF. The CDR3 DNA reads TGTGCCAGCAGCCTTGAGGCCCCCTACAATGAGCAGTTCTTC.

This chain joins TRBV28 and TRBJ2-1, with 10 bases lining up with TRBD2. The last part of the DNA fits TRBJ2-7 better; the J call may be wrong. The CDR3 extends over 16 amino acids. Germline loops: CDR1 MDHEN, CDR2 SYDVKM. The CDR3 loop reads CASSPRTSGLDNEQYF. DNA of the CDR3: TGTGCCAGCAGTCCCCGGACTAGCGGCTTGGACAATGAGCAGTACTTC.

The count of this clonotype is one. This sequence joins TRBV4-3 and TRBJ1-3; D is uncertain. The CDR3 totals 15 residues. The germline V gene has CDR1 LGHNA and CDR2 YSLEER. V gave up 0 bases and J gave up 4 bases, with 10 bases separating them. DNA of the CDR3: TGCGCCAGCAGCCAAGATTTAGGGTCCGGAAACACCATATATTTT. The encoded protein is CASSQDLGSGNTIYF.

The chain recombines TRBV2 with TRBJ2-2; 9 positions agree with TRBD1. Germline V lookup: CDR1 SNHLY, CDR2 FYNNEI. Trimming cost V 7 bases and J 2 bases; bases outside gene matches: 5. CDR3 length equals 15 residues. CDR3 protein: CASTRTGANTGELFF. CDR3 bases: TGTGCCAGCACCCGGACAGGGGCCAACACCGGGGAGCTGTTTTTT.

The chain links TRBV7-9 to TRBJ1-2; possibly TRBD1 for D (5 bases). The germline V gene has CDR1 SEHNR and CDR2 FQNEAQ (reference sequence). With 7 bases removed from V and 4 bases from J, the gap between germline ends came to 7 bases. This CDR3 comprises 11 residues. CDR3 protein: CASTGIYGYTF. For the CDR3, the DNA is TGTGCCAGCACAGGGATCTATGGCTACACCTTC.

This CDR3 is CATEETSVNNEQYF. The CDR3, as DNA: TGTGCCACCGAGGAGACTAGCGTCAACAATGAGCAGTACTTC. The rearrangement joins TRBV28 to TRBJ2-5, with 8 nucleotides matching TRBD2. J lost 11 bases, V lost 10 bases, and 18 bases had no gene match. This CDR3 has 14 amino acids. Germline CDR1 is MDHEN and CDR2 is SYDVKM.

In DNA, the CDR3 is TGTGCCAGCAGTTTATCCCTGCGGGGGGGCCGATACAATGAGCAGTTCTTC. Amino acid sequence: CASSLSLRGGRYNEQFF. The gene calls are TRBV28 and TRBJ2-1; the match to TRBD2 covers 9 bases. Germline V gene sequence: CDR1 MDHEN, CDR2 SYDVKM. The CDR3 covers 17 residues. Losses at the gene ends were 1 base for V and 4 bases for J; bases not matched to a gene: 8.

This clonotype was seen a few times. This chain connects TRBV9 to TRBJ1-5; D perhaps matches TRBD1 (5 bases). V dropped 0 bases and J dropped 5 bases, with 12 bases sitting between them. Germline assignment: CDR1 SGDLS and CDR2 YYNGEE. CDR3 length: 15 amino acids. CDR3 protein: CASSVEGTADQPQHF. The CDR3 DNA reads as TGTGCCAGCAGCGTAGAAGGGACTGCCGATCAGCCCCAGCATTTT.

This chain joins TRBV9 and TRBJ2-5, with D unresolved. TRBJ2-7 explains the end of the DNA better; the J call may be wrong. The CDR3 is made up of 13 amino acids. In germline, CDR1 is SGDLS, CDR2 YYNGEE. The CDR3 DNA is TGTGCCAGCAGCGTAGAAGGGCTCGGCGAGCAGTACTTC. It codes for CASSVEGLGEQYF.

This clonotype has a handful of counts. J is TRBJ2-7 and V is TRBV28; 9 nucleotides align to TRBD1. The ends lost 6 bases at V and 5 bases at J; junction bases unmatched: 14. CDR1 is MDHEN and CDR2 is SYDVKM in the germline V gene. This CDR3 spans 16 amino acids. The CDR3 here is CASRLKTGQGIDEQYF. CDR3 in DNA: TGTGCCAGCAGACTAAAAACGGGACAGGGAATCGACGAGCAGTACTTC.

A remark on this clonotype: This clone may be a read error of a much larger clone one base away. This chain links TRBV27 with TRBJ2-7; unclear D gene. This CDR3 spans 13 amino acids. Germline V CDR1 and CDR2: MNHEY, SMNVEV (reference sequence). CDR3 sequence: CTTGSDPSYEQYF. The CDR3 region has the DNA TGTACCACGGGCTCTGATCCCTCCTACGAGCAGTACTTC.

This clonotype has only a few counts. This chain joins TRBV10-3 and TRBJ1-1; D uncertain. CDR3 length: 14 residues. The V gene lost 3 bases and the J gene lost 3 bases, with 11 bases spanning the gap. The V gene's germline CDR1 is ENHRY and CDR2 SYGVKD. The CDR3 bases are TGTGCCATCAGTGATAGGGTAGTAGACACTGAAGCTTTCTTT. Translated, it gives CAISDRVVDTEAFF.

At least ten counts were recorded for this clonotype. The J gene is TRBJ2-7, the V gene TRBV12-3 or TRBV12-4; D assignment may be TRBD1 or TRBD2 (5 bases each). This CDR3 has 15 amino acids. Trimming removed 6 bases at V and 0 bases at J, with 15 bases between. DNA for the CDR3: TGTGCCAGCAGCACCCCCGGGGCCGGCTCCTACGAGCAGTACTTC. This gives the protein CASSTPGAGSYEQYF.

This clonotype was seen ten or more times. This sequence joins TRBV20-1 and TRBJ2-7; 9 bases are a match to TRBD1. The CDR3 loop spans 14 amino acids. Trimming took 5 bases from V and 2 from J; bases not matched to a gene: 7. Germline assignment: CDR1 DFQATT and CDR2 SNEGSKA (reference sequence). CDR3 residues: CSAGKQGAAYEQYF. CDR3 in DNA: TGCAGTGCTGGAAAACAGGGGGCGGCCTACGAGCAGTACTTC.

Worth noting for this clonotype: With a much larger clone just one base away, this may be a read error. The rearrangement joins TRBV5-1 to TRBJ2-3; 8 bases match TRBD2. This CDR3 is 14 amino acids long. J lost 10 bases, V lost 7 bases, and 14 bases had no gene match. Germline CDR1 reads SGHRS; CDR2 reads YFSETQ. As DNA, the CDR3 is TGCGCCAGCGCCGGGACTAGTGATGGGGATGCGCAGTATTTT. Its translation: CASAGTSDGDAQYF.

The chain recombines TRBV7-2 with TRBJ2-1; TRBD2 matches at 9 bases. J lost 9 bases, V lost 4 bases, and 1 base had no gene match. The CDR3 sequence is 12 residues long. CDR1 SGHTA and CDR2 FQGNSA come from the germline V gene. This chain's CDR3 is CASSSREGEQFF. The CDR3 DNA is TGTGCCAGCAGCTCGCGGGAGGGTGAGCAGTTCTTC.

This clonotype was counted a few times. This sequence joins TRBV28 and TRBJ1-2; TRBD1 is a possible D gene (5 bases). The CDR3 is 13 amino acids. Germline lookup yields CDR1 MDHEN and CDR2 SYDVKM. V lost 5 bases to trimming and J lost 4 bases, with 11 bases between them. CDR3: CASSRDRRYGYTF. The CDR3 coding sequence is TGTGCCAGCAGTCGGGACCGCCGCTATGGCTACACCTTC.

This clonotype has a count of ten or more. The chain is built from TRBV3-1 and TRBJ2-7; D not certain. The CDR3 consists of 12 residues. From germline, CDR1 is LGHDT and CDR2 YNNKEL (reference sequence). V lost 3 bases to trimming and J lost 6 bases, with 9 bases between them. The DNA of the CDR3 is TGTGCCAGCAGCCACCAATTAACCGAGCAGTACTTC. This encodes CASSHQLTEQYF.

This sequence joins TRBV7-2 and TRBJ2-1; either TRBD1 or TRBD2 may supply D (5 bases each). The CDR3 has 15 amino acids. Germline CDR1 is SGHTA and CDR2 is FQGNSA. Deletions cut 5 bases from V and 12 bases from J, with 23 bases between. The CDR3 region has the DNA TGTGCCAGCAGCCCGACGCTCGGGGCTAGCAGTTTGCAGTTCTTC. Its protein product is CASSPTLGASSLQFF.